This T cell receptor (beta chain) stems from a study of blood T cell repertoires in COVID-19. Looking at the study overall: Samples came from the United States, Italy and Spain, spanning acute and convalescent COVID-19. The cDNA or gDNA used as material had been derived from T cells, B-cell-depleted T cells, or PBMCs.

V lost 8 bases and J lost 9; bases outside the gene matches: 15. CDR1 is MNHEY, CDR2 SVGAGI, per germline. CDR3 length: 15 residues. This table comes from immunoSEQ multiplex PCR, and its TCRdb copy is limited to in-frame clones, with some not included. The data contain 60,000 to 85,000 clones, about 88% of them singletons. The chain links TRBV6-5 to TRBJ2-1; 8 bases fit TRBD2. The sequenced sample consisted of peripheral blood. This receptor was obtained from a human donor in a cohort sampled during active COVID-19. The CDR3 DNA sequence: TGTGCCAGCTTTACCCAGAGCGGGAGAACGGGTGAGCAGTTCTTC. Translating gives CASFTQSGRTGEQFF.